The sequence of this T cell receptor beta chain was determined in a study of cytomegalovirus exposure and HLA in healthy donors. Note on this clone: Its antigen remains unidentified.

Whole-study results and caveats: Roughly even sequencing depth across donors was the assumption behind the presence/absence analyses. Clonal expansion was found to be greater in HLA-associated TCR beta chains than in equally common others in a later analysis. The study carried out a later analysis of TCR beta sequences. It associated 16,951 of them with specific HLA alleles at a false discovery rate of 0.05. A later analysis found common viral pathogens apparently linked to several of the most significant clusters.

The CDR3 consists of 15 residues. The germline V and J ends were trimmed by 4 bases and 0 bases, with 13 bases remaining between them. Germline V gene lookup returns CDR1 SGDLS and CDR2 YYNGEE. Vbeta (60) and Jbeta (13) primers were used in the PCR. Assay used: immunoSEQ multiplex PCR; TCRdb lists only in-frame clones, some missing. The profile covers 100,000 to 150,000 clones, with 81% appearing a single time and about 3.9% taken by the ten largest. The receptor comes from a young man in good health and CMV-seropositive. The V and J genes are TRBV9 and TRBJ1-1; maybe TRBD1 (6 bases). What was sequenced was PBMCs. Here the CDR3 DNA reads TGTGCCAGCAGCAGGGGGTCCACTATGAACACTGAAGCTTTCTTT. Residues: CASSRGSTMNTEAFF.